This entry is about one T cell receptor (beta chain). Categorization into cohorts depended on clinical history that participants reported. In the authors' methods: Amplifying reference gene primers gave estimates of nucleated cell counts. Some clones are missing from TCRdb's copy, which holds only in-frame ones; the method was immunoSEQ multiplex PCR. Clonal size and the V and J genes are those of that table, whereas D and trimming came from the DNA. This sample carries roughly 190,000 clones, about 83% of them seen once, and the ten largest clones take about 3.3%. The entry originates in a study of blood T cell repertoires in COVID-19. In the study overall: PBMCs, B-cell-depleted T cells, or T cells provided the cDNA or gDNA that made up the material.

Trimming removed 1 base from V and 6 bases from J; junction bases left unmatched: 4. CDR3 length: 14 amino acids. The germline gives CDR1 SEHNR, CDR2 FQNEAQ (reference sequence). V and J are TRBV7-9 and TRBJ1-2; 8 bases align to TRBD1. Input material: PBMCs or T cells enriched from blood (not recorded which). This clonotype originated in a woman in her thirties who had been exposed to COVID-19. CDR3 residues: CASSLGTGHDGYTF. CDR3 nucleotides: TGTGCCAGCAGCTTAGGGACAGGGCATGATGGCTACACCTTC.